These 18 T cell receptor beta chains were all obtained from the same sample, sequenced in a study of preoperative IRX-2 immunotherapy in early breast cancer. Treatment defined: preoperative locoregional IRX-2 cytokine immunotherapy. Method: immunoSEQ multiplex PCR; TCRdb's copy keeps in-frame clones and lacks some. The data hold 40,000 to 45,000 clones, with less than 95% observed a single time. The sequencing here drew on tumor tissue, taken after IRX-2 immunotherapy. The source is a human donor with breast cancer.

The chain is built from TRBV5-8 and TRBJ2-7, with D tentatively TRBD1 (6 bases). This CDR3 has 15 residues. The germline V gene encodes CDR1 SGHTS and CDR2 YDEGEE. The ends were cut back, 4 bases at V and 3 bases at J, with 17 bases in the middle. The CDR3 DNA reads TGTGCCAGCAGCAACCACAGGGATACTATCTACGAGCAGTACTTC. It translates to CASSNHRDTIYEQYF.

The gene calls are TRBV7-9 and TRBJ1-2, with D possibly TRBD1 on 6 matching bases. In germline, CDR1 is SEHNR, CDR2 FQNEAQ (reference sequence). V lost 3 bases to trimming and J lost 4 bases, with 18 bases between them. The CDR3 runs to 16 residues. CDR3 region: CASSLAPGHTAYGYTF. The CDR3 region has the DNA TGTGCCAGCAGCTTGGCACCGGGACACACCGCCTATGGCTACACCTTC.

This chain connects TRBV6-6 to TRBJ2-7; 8 bases are a match to TRBD2. The CDR3 sequence is 14 residues long. Germline V gene sequence: CDR1 MNHNY, CDR2 SVGAGI (reference sequence). The J segment lost 4 bases and the V segment lost 6 bases, leaving 8 bases of the junction unmatched. This chain's CDR3 is CASRKSGSLYEQYF. In nucleotides, the CDR3 is TGTGCCAGCAGAAAAAGCGGGAGCCTTTACGAGCAGTACTTC.

This chain links TRBV28 with TRBJ2-7; D call uncertain. The CDR3 is 13 amino acids. V gave up 3 bases and J gave up 5 bases, with 11 bases separating them. CDR1 and CDR2 (germline): MDHEN, SYDVKM. The CDR3 sequence: CASSFLDQHEQYF. CDR3 coding DNA: TGTGCCAGCAGTTTCCTGGACCAGCACGAGCAGTACTTC.

The gene calls are TRBV4-3 and TRBJ2-3; D unclear. This CDR3 region has 15 residues. Germline CDR1 LGHNA, CDR2 YSLEER. V dropped 0 bases and J dropped 2 bases, with 9 bases sitting between them. The CDR3 sequence: CASSQDYVPTDTQYF. As DNA, the CDR3 is TGCGCCAGCAGCCAAGATTATGTCCCCACAGATACGCAGTATTTT.

This chain connects TRBV6-5 to TRBJ2-7, with TRBD1 matching over 8 bases. CDR1 is MNHEY and CDR2 is SVGAGI in the germline V gene. The CDR3 totals 14 residues. V was pared by 7 bases and J by 0 bases, with 5 bases of the junction left unmatched. CDR3 nucleotides: TGTGCCAGCACCGTAACAGGGGGCTCCTACGAGCAGTACTTC. This translates into CASTVTGGSYEQYF.

The chain recombines TRBV27 with TRBJ1-6; D perhaps matches TRBD1 (6 bases). The germline V and J ends were trimmed by 6 bases and 10 bases, with 13 bases remaining between them. The CDR3 extends over 13 amino acids. In germline, CDR1 is MNHEY, CDR2 SMNVEV (reference sequence). As DNA, the CDR3 is TGTGCCAGCAGGGCCAGAGGGGGATCACCCCTCCACTTT. Its protein product is CASRARGGSPLHF.

The J gene is TRBJ1-1, the V gene TRBV4-2; D is unclear. Per germline, CDR1 LGHNA and CDR2 YNFKEQ. V was cut by 1 base and J by 6 bases, with 21 bases left in between. The CDR3 has 17 residues. CDR3 bases: TGTGCCAGCAGCCAAGGAGAGGGATCGTCCGTCCGGGCTGAAGCTTTCTTT. This encodes CASSQGEGSSVRAEAFF.

The gene calls are TRBV4-3 and TRBJ2-1; 9 nucleotides agree with TRBD2. Trimming at V came to 4 bases and at J to 2 bases, leaving 6 bases not matched to a gene. The CDR3 runs 16 residues. Germline values: CDR1 LGHNA, CDR2 YSLEER. The CDR3, as DNA: TGCGCCAGCAGCCTTTCGACTAGCGGCCCCTACAATGAGCAGTTCTTC. This sequence encodes CASSLSTSGPYNEQFF.

This chain connects TRBV7-9 to TRBJ2-5; D remains ambiguous. V was trimmed by 6 bases and J by 2 bases, leaving 10 bases between them. The CDR3 runs 13 residues. Germline V gene data show CDR1 as SEHNR and CDR2 as FQNEAQ (reference sequence). The CDR3 region has the DNA TGTGCCAGCAGAACCCAGCAACAAGAGACCCAGTACTTC. Translating gives CASRTQQQETQYF.

This clone occurred once. V is TRBV7-9 and J is TRBJ1-3, with 8 bases matching TRBD1. J was trimmed by 0 bases and V by 1 base; bases with no gene match: 11. This CDR3 is 19 amino acids long. Germline lookup yields CDR1 SEHNR and CDR2 FQNEAQ (reference sequence). For the CDR3, the DNA is TGTGCCAGCAGCTTAGATGTCAGGGGGCCCTACGGCTCTGGAAACACCATATATTTT. Encoded protein: CASSLDVRGPYGSGNTIYF.

This chain links TRBV10-3 with TRBJ2-1, with 11 nucleotides matching TRBD2. The CDR3 runs 17 residues. V was clipped by 5 bases and J by 8 bases; unmatched bases: 14. Germline loops: CDR1 ENHRY, CDR2 SYGVKD. CDR3 residues: CAISPHLTSGRGDEQFF. As DNA, the CDR3 is TGTGCCATCAGTCCTCACCTTACTAGCGGGAGAGGCGATGAGCAGTTCTTC.

This chain links TRBV9 with TRBJ1-1; no definite D call. Germline CDR1 and CDR2: SGDLS and YYNGEE. Trimming pared 4 bases from V and 3 bases from J, leaving 13 bases between. The CDR3 loop spans 14 amino acids. The CDR3 is CASSPEGGYTEAFF. The CDR3 nucleotides read TGTGCCAGCAGCCCCGAGGGAGGGTACACTGAAGCTTTCTTT.

The CDR3 DNA is TGTGCCAGCAGCCCAGGACTAGCGCCAACCTACGAGCAGTACTTC. Amino acid sequence: CASSPGLAPTYEQYF. J is TRBJ2-7 and V is TRBV7-8, with 9 nucleotides matching TRBD2. Trimming at V came to 5 bases and at J to 2 bases, leaving 7 bases not matched to a gene. There are 15 residues in the CDR3. Germline lookup yields CDR1 SGHVS and CDR2 FQNEAQ. Using reference TRBV7-8 and TRBJ2-7 for the parts outside the CDR3, the full variable domain is GAGVSQSPRYKVAKRGQDVALRCDPISGHVSLFWYQQALGQGPEFLTYFQNEAQLDKSGLPSDRFFAERPEGSVSTLKIQRTQQEDSAVYLCASSPGLAPTYEQYFGPGTRLTVT.

The rearrangement uses TRBV9 and TRBJ1-6, with D unresolved. Trimming took 0 bases from V and 8 from J, leaving 3 bases between them. Germline V lookup: CDR1 SGDLS, CDR2 YYNGEE. The CDR3 is 12 residues long. DNA of the CDR3: TGTGCCAGCAGCGTAGCCGATTCACCCCTCCACTTT. It translates to CASSVADSPLHF.

The chain carries TRBV4-1 and TRBJ2-5; D is perhaps TRBD2 (6 bases). The CDR3 is 14 amino acids. V was pared by 4 bases and J by 11 bases, with 20 bases between. The germline V gene has CDR1 MGHRA and CDR2 YSYEKL. DNA of the CDR3: TGCGCCAGCAGCCTCACCGGCCTTTGGGGGGAGCAGTACTTC. Encoded protein: CASSLTGLWGEQYF.

V and J are TRBV2 and TRBJ1-5; D unclear. Germline V CDR1 and CDR2: SNHLY, FYNNEI. V lost 8 bases to trimming and J lost 1 base, with 9 bases between them. The CDR3 covers 13 residues. CDR3 residues: CASQLFSNQPQHF. The DNA of the CDR3 is TGTGCCAGCCAATTGTTCAGCAATCAGCCCCAGCATTTT.

This clone was detected only once. This chain links TRBV30 with TRBJ1-2; D may be TRBD1 (6 bases). The V end lost 3 bases, the J end lost 3 bases, and 11 bases lay between the germline ends. There are 13 residues in the CDR3. CDR1 and CDR2 (germline): GTSNPN, SVGIG (reference sequence). Here the CDR3 reads CAWSAGDYYGYTF. The DNA of the CDR3 is TGTGCCTGGAGCGCAGGGGATTACTATGGCTACACCTTC.